The subject of this entry is one T cell receptor beta chain. The sample comes from a study of blood T cell repertoires in COVID-19. About the study: Researchers got acute and convalescent COVID-19 samples from the United States, Italy and Spain. The analysed material was cDNA or gDNA that came from T cells, B-cell-depleted T cells, or PBMCs.

Assay used: immunoSEQ multiplex PCR; TCRdb lists only in-frame clones, some missing. The sample lists 240,000 or so clones, approximately 83% occurring once. CDR3 length: 13 amino acids. After removal of 5 bases from V and 13 bases from J, the junction contained 13 bases not matched to a gene. CDR1 and CDR2 from the germline V gene are SNHLY and FYNNEI. The TCR was taken from a man aged 25 to 40 who had recovered from COVID-19. V usage is TRBV2 and J usage is TRBJ1-1; 7 nucleotides line up with TRBD1. Material for sequencing was peripheral blood. The CDR3 DNA follows: TGTGCCAGCAGTAGGGGGCAGTTCCAGTTCGGTTTCTTT. Translation gives CASSRGQFQFGFF.